Presented here are 27 T cell receptor beta chains from one specimen sequenced in a study of lymphopenia after photon versus proton radiotherapy. TCRdb keeps only in-frame clones here, not all; method: immunoSEQ multiplex PCR. This sample has 150,000 to 200,000 clones, with less than 90% found just once. The sample consisted of peripheral blood, taken from a patient treated with photon-based radiotherapy. Every receptor here comes from a man aged 45 to 65 with gastric cancer.

The gene calls are TRBV27 and TRBJ1-2; TRBD1 aligns across 7 bases. The CDR3 covers 15 residues. Germline V gene lookup returns CDR1 MNHEY and CDR2 SMNVEV (reference sequence). V was pared by 5 bases and J by 3 bases, with 9 bases of the junction left unmatched. The CDR3 spells CASSPETGPDYGYTF. In DNA form, the CDR3 reads TGTGCCAGCAGTCCAGAGACAGGGCCGGACTATGGCTACACCTTC.

J is TRBJ1-1 and V is TRBV5-8, with 10 nucleotides matching TRBD1. The CDR3 totals 16 residues. Germline-derived CDR1 and CDR2 are SGHTS and YDEGEE. V shed 0 bases and J 3 bases; nucleotides not matched to a gene: 5. CDR3 nucleotide sequence: TGTGCCAGCAGCTTGGGGGCCGGGACAGGGGACACTGAAGCTTTCTTT. Translated, it gives CASSLGAGTGDTEAFF.

CDR3 loop: CASSPPFRGQNTEAFF. As DNA, the CDR3 is TGTGCCAGCTCACCACCTTTCCGGGGCCAGAACACTGAAGCTTTCTTT. The chain couples TRBV18 to TRBJ1-1; D may be TRBD1 (5 bases). The V gene lost 0 bases and the J gene lost 1 base, with 12 bases spanning the gap. Per germline, CDR1 KGHSH and CDR2 LQKENI. The CDR3 is 16 amino acids.

The DNA of the CDR3 is TGTGCCAGTAGGCCGACTAGAGGGCCCTACAATGAGCAGTTCTTC. It translates to CASRPTRGPYNEQFF. V is TRBV19 and J is TRBJ2-1, with a weak D call TRBD2 (6 bases). The CDR3 is made up of 15 amino acids. Trimming shortened V by 6 bases and J by 2 bases, and 14 bases separated the two germline ends. Germline CDR1 and CDR2: LNHDA and SQIVND (reference sequence).

The gene calls are TRBV4-1 and TRBJ2-5; TRBD1 matches at 9 bases. CDR1 MGHRA and CDR2 YSYEKL come from the germline V gene. CDR3 length equals 15 residues. V shed 3 bases, J shed 3 bases, and the junction held 5 bases outside the gene matches. CDR3 loop: CASSQAGTGKETQYF. The CDR3 DNA follows: TGCGCCAGCAGCCAGGCCGGGACAGGGAAAGAGACCCAGTACTTC.

This sequence joins TRBV6-5 and TRBJ2-7; 10 bases map to TRBD2. CDR1 is MNHEY, CDR2 SVGAGI, per germline. The CDR3 is made up of 12 amino acids. V was pared by 10 bases and J by 3 bases, with 3 bases of the junction left unmatched. For the CDR3, the DNA is TGTGCCACCTCTAGCGGGAGCTACGAGCAGTACTTC. This gives the protein CATSSGSYEQYF.

This clone appeared a single time. The J gene is TRBJ1-4, the V gene TRBV30; a weak D match, TRBD1 (5 bases). Trimming stripped 1 base from V and 2 bases from J, with 11 bases between. Germline CDR1 and CDR2: GTSNPN and SVGIG (reference sequence). The CDR3 length is 15 residues. The CDR3: CAWSALGATNEKLFF. Here the CDR3 DNA reads TGTGCCTGGAGTGCCCTCGGGGCTACTAATGAAAAACTGTTTTTT.

The chain combines TRBV6-5 with TRBJ2-1, with a tentative D call TRBD2 (6 bases). Germline CDR1 reads MNHEY; CDR2 reads SVGAGI. V was cut by 7 bases and J by 4 bases, with 14 bases left in between. This CDR3 is 14 amino acids long. CDR3 DNA sequence: TGTGCCAGCACCGGAGGGGAGCTGTACAATGAGCAGTTCTTC. It encodes CASTGGELYNEQFF.

For the CDR3, the DNA is TGCAGCGTGAAACAGGGGGCCGGGAATGAAAAACTGTTTTTT. Its protein product is CSVKQGAGNEKLFF. The chain carries TRBV29-1 and TRBJ1-4; 9 positions match TRBD1. Germline V lookup: CDR1 SQVTM, CDR2 ANQGSEA. The CDR3 contains 14 residues. Losses at the gene ends were 6 bases for V and 5 bases for J; bases not matched to a gene: 7. The variable domain in full, with the rest retrieved from reference TRBV29-1 and TRBJ1-4, is SAVISQKPSRDICQRGTSLTIQCQVDSQVTMMFWYRQQPGQSLTLIATANQGSEATYESGFVIDKFPISRPNLTFSTLTVSNMSPEDSSIYLCSVKQGAGNEKLFFGSGTQLSVL.

The chain is built from TRBV6-1 and TRBJ2-3; no reliable D call. The CDR3 sequence is 11 residues long. Between the trimmed V and J ends, which lost 6 bases and 4 bases, there was a span of 5 bases. Germline CDR1 reads MNHNS; CDR2 reads SASEGT. The CDR3 DNA reads as TGTGCCAGCAGAGAGGCAGATACGCAGTATTTT. Protein: CASREADTQYF.

The chain links TRBV19 to TRBJ2-1; the D gene is possibly TRBD2 (6 bases). V was shortened by 5 bases and J by 6 bases, with 17 bases between the two germline ends. Germline lookup yields CDR1 LNHDA and CDR2 SQIVND (reference sequence). This CDR3 has 15 amino acids. The CDR3 DNA sequence: TGTGCCAGTAGTTTCCGGGACTCCCGGACCAATGAGCAGTTCTTC. Amino acids: CASSFRDSRTNEQFF. Full variable domain (remainder filled in from reference TRBV19 and TRBJ2-1): DGGITQSPKYLFRKEGQNVTLSCEQNLNHDAMYWYRQDPGQGLRLIYYSQIVNDFQKGDIAEGYSVSREKKESFPLTVTSAQKNPTAFYLCASSFRDSRTNEQFFGPGTRLTVL.

DNA of the CDR3: TGTGCCGCTAAAATAGGGAGTAACTATGGCTACACCTTC. Its translation is CAAKIGSNYGYTF. The V and J genes are TRBV10-3 and TRBJ1-2; no definite D call. The V gene lost 11 bases and the J gene lost 1 base, with 14 bases spanning the gap. Germline CDR1 ENHRY, CDR2 SYGVKD. The CDR3 is made up of 13 amino acids.

This chain joins TRBV6-1 and TRBJ1-5, with D possibly matching TRBD1 (5 bases). The CDR3 is 14 amino acids. V lost 7 bases and J lost 6, with 16 bases in between. Germline V gene lookup returns CDR1 MNHNS and CDR2 SASEGT. The CDR3 DNA reads as TGTGCCAGCACGGGGCTGGGGTATTTTCAGCCCCAGCATTTT. Translated: CASTGLGYFQPQHF.

The rearrangement joins TRBV7-3 to TRBJ2-5; TRBD2 aligns across 11 bases. CDR1 SGHTA and CDR2 FQGTGA come from the germline V gene. The CDR3 has 14 residues. J was trimmed by 4 bases and V by 4 bases; bases with no gene match: 2. The CDR3 DNA is TGTGCCAGCAGCTCCGGACTAGCGGGAGAGACCCAGTACTTC. This encodes CASSSGLAGETQYF.

This clone was seen just once. The chain carries TRBV7-9 and TRBJ2-1; 8 bases agree with TRBD2. V lost 1 base and J lost 2; bases outside the gene matches: 7. This CDR3 comprises 17 residues. Per the germline V gene, CDR1 is SEHNR and CDR2 is FQNEAQ (reference sequence). The CDR3 DNA reads as TGTGCCAGCAGCTTAGAGGAATATAGCGGGACCTACAATGAGCAGTTCTTC. Translated, it gives CASSLEEYSGTYNEQFF.

The chain is built from TRBV19 and TRBJ2-1; D is unresolved. V lost 6 bases, J lost 0 bases, and 9 bases lay in between. This CDR3 spans 14 amino acids. The germline V gene encodes CDR1 LNHDA and CDR2 SQIVND (reference sequence). The CDR3 loop is CASRSGYSYNEQFF. The DNA for the CDR3 is TGTGCCAGTAGATCGGGCTACTCCTACAATGAGCAGTTCTTC.

This rearrangement joins TRBV9 to TRBJ2-1; D tentatively fits TRBD1 or TRBD2 (5 bases each). V lost 4 bases, J lost 5 bases, and 19 bases lay in between. CDR3 length equals 16 residues. CDR1 is SGDLS and CDR2 is YYNGEE in the germline V gene. CDR3 sequence reads: CASSPGSYRRNNEQFF. CDR3 DNA sequence: TGTGCCAGCAGCCCAGGTTCTTACAGGAGGAACAATGAGCAGTTCTTC.

CDR3 in amino acids: CASSPPWGGGNEQFF. Written as DNA, the CDR3 is TGTGCCAGCAGCCCCCCATGGGGAGGGGGCAATGAGCAGTTCTTC. The chain links TRBV11-2 to TRBJ2-1, with D possibly TRBD2 on 7 matching bases. Germline assignment: CDR1 SGHAT and CDR2 FQNNGV. The V and J ends lost 5 bases and 6 bases respectively, with 17 bases between them. The CDR3 loop spans 15 amino acids.

This chain connects TRBV7-2 to TRBJ1-1; TRBD1 aligns across 8 bases. Trimming removed 3 bases from V and 2 bases from J; junction bases left unmatched: 8. The CDR3 sequence is 16 residues long. CDR1 and CDR2 from the germline V gene are SGHTA and FQGNSA. CDR3 sequence (DNA): TGTGCCAGCAGCTTCCGTGGGACAGGAGGAAACACTGAAGCTTTCTTT. Its protein product is CASSFRGTGGNTEAFF.

This clone was found once. The chain links TRBV6-5 to TRBJ1-2; unclear D gene. Germline V gene data show CDR1 as MNHEY and CDR2 as SVGAGI. The V and J ends lost 7 bases and 6 bases respectively, with 15 bases between them. CDR3 length: 13 residues. CDR3 region: CASTRTATDGYTF. In DNA form, the CDR3 reads TGTGCCAGCACCCGGACGGCCACTGATGGCTACACCTTC.

The chain links TRBV19 to TRBJ1-5; 7 positions match TRBD1. After removal of 7 bases from V and 11 bases from J, the junction contained 17 bases not matched to a gene. CDR3 length: 15 residues. From germline, CDR1 is LNHDA and CDR2 SQIVND (reference sequence). The CDR3 spells CASNGRDSLPGAQHF. The CDR3 DNA reads TGTGCCAGTAATGGAAGGGACAGCCTCCCGGGGGCCCAGCATTTT.

The chain is built from TRBV5-6 and TRBJ1-1; D is unclear. The germline gives CDR1 SGHDT, CDR2 YYEEEE. Trimming removed 4 bases at V and 0 bases at J, with 13 bases between. The CDR3 contains 15 residues. CDR3 sequence: CASSLPRSLNTEAFF. The CDR3 DNA sequence: TGTGCCAGCAGCCTTCCGAGGTCTCTGAACACTGAAGCTTTCTTT.

The chain joins TRBV7-2 to TRBJ2-3; unclear D gene. Trimming took off 6 bases at V and 2 bases at J, with 15 bases between the two ends. This CDR3 spans 15 amino acids. Germline V gene sequence: CDR1 SGHTA, CDR2 FQGNSA. This CDR3 reads CASRIQGWDTDTQYF. The CDR3 region has the DNA TGTGCCAGCAGAATACAAGGGTGGGACACAGATACGCAGTATTTT. Full variable domain (rest looked up from reference TRBV7-2 and TRBJ2-3): GAGVSQSPSNKVTEKGKDVELRCDPISGHTALYWYRQSLGQGLEFLIYFQGNSAPDKSGLPSDRFSAERTGGSVSTLTIQRTQQEDSAVYLCASRIQGWDTDTQYFGPGTRLTVL.

This clone was seen a handful of times. The chain employs TRBV18 and TRBJ2-5, with 13 nucleotides matching TRBD2. Germline CDR1 KGHSH, CDR2 LQKENI. The J segment lost 3 bases and the V segment lost 5 bases, leaving 9 bases of the junction unmatched. The CDR3 length is 17 residues. The CDR3 region is CASSSPGLAGEKETQYF. The CDR3 DNA is TGTGCCAGCTCATCTCCCGGACTAGCGGGAGAGAAAGAGACCCAGTACTTC. The full variable domain, completed using reference TRBV18 and TRBJ2-5, is NAGVMQNPRHLVRRRGQEARLRCSPMKGHSHVYWYRQLPEEGLKFMVYLQKENIIDESGMPKERFSAEFPKEGPSILRIQQVVRGDSAAYFCASSSPGLAGEKETQYFGPGTRLLVL.

The V gene is TRBV29-1, the J gene TRBJ2-7; maybe TRBD2 (5 bases). V lost 1 base and J 7 bases, leaving 8 bases between the germline ends. Germline V gives CDR1 SQVTM, CDR2 ANQGSEA. This CDR3 is 11 amino acids long. This chain's CDR3 is CSVEVRGEQYF. The CDR3 nucleotides are TGCAGCGTTGAAGTGCGAGGGGAGCAGTACTTC.

The chain is built from TRBV5-6 and TRBJ1-2, with TRBD1 as a possible D gene (5 bases). The CDR3 length is 15 residues. The V gene lost 4 bases and the J gene lost 5 bases, with 18 bases spanning the gap. The germline CDR1 and CDR2 sequences are SGHDT and YYEEEE. CDR3 DNA sequence: TGTGCCAGCAGCCTCCCGTCCAGGGTGAGGTATGGCTACACCTTC. Its translation is CASSLPSRVRYGYTF.

The chain is built from TRBV19 and TRBJ2-7, with 12 bases aligning to TRBD1. The CDR3 extends over 16 amino acids. Germline assignment: CDR1 LNHDA and CDR2 SQIVND (reference sequence). The ends lost 5 bases at V and 4 bases at J; junction bases unmatched: 9. CDR3 nucleotide sequence: TGTGCCAGTAGTCCCCCTTCGGGACAGGGGGCGTACGAGCAGTACTTC. This translates into CASSPPSGQGAYEQYF.